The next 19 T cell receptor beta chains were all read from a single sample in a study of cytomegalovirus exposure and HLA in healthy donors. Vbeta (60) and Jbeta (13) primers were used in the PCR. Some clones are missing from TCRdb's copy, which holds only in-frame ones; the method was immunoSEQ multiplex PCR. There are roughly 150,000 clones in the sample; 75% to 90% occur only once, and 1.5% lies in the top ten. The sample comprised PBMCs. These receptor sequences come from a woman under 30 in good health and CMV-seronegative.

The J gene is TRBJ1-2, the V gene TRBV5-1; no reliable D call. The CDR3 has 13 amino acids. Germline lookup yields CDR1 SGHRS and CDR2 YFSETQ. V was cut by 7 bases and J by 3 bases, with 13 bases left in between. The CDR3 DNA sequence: TGCGCCAGCTCGATGGGAGACTACTATGGCTACACCTTC. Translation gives CASSMGDYYGYTF.

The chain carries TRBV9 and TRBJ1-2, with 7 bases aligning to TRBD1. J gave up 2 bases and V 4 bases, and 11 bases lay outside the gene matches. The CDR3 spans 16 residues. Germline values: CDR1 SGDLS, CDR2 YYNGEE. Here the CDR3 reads CASSKQLGGKNYGYTF. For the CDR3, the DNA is TGTGCCAGCAGCAAACAATTAGGGGGCAAAAACTATGGCTACACCTTC.

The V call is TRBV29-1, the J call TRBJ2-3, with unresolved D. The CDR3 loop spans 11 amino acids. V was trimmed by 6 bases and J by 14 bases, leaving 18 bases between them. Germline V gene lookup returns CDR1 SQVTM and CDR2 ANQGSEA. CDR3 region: CSVVESTNPYF. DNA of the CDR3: TGCAGCGTAGTGGAGTCGACGAACCCGTATTTT.

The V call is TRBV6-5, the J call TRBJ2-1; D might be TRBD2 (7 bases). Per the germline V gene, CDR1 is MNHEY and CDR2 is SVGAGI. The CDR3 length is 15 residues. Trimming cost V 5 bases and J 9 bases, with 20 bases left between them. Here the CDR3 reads CASSNPSSGGPEQFF. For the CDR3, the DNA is TGTGCCAGCAGTAACCCCTCGTCGGGGGGCCCTGAGCAGTTCTTC.

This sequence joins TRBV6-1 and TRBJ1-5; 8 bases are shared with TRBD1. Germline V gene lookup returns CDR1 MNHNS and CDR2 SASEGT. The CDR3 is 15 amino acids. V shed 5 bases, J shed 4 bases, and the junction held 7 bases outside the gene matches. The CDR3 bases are TGTGCCAGCAGTTTGACAGGGGCAACGAATCAGCCCCAGCATTTT. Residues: CASSLTGATNQPQHF.

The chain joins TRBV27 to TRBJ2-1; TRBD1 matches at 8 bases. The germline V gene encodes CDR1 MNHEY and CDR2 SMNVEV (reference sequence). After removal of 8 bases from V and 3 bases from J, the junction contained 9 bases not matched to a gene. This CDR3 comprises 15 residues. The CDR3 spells CASAPQGAGYNEQFF. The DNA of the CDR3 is TGTGCCAGCGCTCCCCAGGGGGCTGGCTACAATGAGCAGTTCTTC.

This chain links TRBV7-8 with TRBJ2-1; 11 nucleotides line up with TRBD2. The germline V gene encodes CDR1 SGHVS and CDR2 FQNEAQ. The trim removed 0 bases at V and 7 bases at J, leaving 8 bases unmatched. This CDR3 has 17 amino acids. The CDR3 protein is CASSLAFSGGAVNEQFF. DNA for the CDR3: TGTGCCAGCAGCTTAGCCTTTAGCGGGGGGGCGGTGAATGAGCAGTTCTTC.

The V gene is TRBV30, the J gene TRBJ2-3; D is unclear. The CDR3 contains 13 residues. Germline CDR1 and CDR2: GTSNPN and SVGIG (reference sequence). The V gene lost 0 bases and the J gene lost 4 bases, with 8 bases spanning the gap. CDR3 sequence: CAWSVLWSDTQYF. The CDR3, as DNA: TGTGCCTGGAGTGTACTGTGGTCAGATACGCAGTATTTT.

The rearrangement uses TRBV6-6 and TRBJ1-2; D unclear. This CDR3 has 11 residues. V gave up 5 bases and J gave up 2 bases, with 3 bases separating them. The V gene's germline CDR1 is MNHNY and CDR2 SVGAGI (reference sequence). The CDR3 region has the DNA TGTGCCAGCAGTACAAACTATGGCTACACCTTC. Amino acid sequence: CASSTNYGYTF.

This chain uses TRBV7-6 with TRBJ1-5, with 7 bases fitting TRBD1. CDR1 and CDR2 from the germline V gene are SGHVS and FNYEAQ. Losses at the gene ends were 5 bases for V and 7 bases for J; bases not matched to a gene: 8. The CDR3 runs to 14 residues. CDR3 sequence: CASSLRQGRQPQHF. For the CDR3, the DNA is TGTGCCAGCAGCCTCCGACAGGGAAGACAGCCCCAGCATTTT.

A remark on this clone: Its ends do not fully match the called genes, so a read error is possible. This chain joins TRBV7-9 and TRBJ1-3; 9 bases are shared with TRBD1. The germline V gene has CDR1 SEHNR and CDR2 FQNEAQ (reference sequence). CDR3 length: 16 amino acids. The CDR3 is CSSSLGGTGPGNTIYF. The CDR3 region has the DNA TGTTCCAGCAGCTTGGGGGGGACAGGGCCTGGAAACACCATATATTTT.

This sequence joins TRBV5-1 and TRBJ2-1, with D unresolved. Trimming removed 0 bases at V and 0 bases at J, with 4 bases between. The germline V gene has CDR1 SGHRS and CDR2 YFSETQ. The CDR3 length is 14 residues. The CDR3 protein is CASSLGHSYNEQFF. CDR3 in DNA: TGCGCCAGCAGCTTGGGGCACTCCTACAATGAGCAGTTCTTC.

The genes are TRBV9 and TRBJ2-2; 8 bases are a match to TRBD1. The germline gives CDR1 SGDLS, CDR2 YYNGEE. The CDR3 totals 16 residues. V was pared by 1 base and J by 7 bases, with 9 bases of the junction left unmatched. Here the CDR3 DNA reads TGTGCCAGCAGCGTAAGGGCGACAGGGGTGGACGGGGAGCTGTTTTTT. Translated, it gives CASSVRATGVDGELFF.

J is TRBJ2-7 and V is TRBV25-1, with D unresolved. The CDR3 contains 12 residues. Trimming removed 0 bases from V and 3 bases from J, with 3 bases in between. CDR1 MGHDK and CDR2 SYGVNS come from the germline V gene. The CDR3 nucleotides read TGTGCCAGCAGTGAATATAACTACGAGCAGTACTTC. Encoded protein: CASSEYNYEQYF.

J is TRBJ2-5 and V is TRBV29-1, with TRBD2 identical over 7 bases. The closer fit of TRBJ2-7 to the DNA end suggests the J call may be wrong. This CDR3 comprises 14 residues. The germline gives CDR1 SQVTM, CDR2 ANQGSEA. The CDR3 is CSVEAPGLVHEQYF. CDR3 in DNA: TGCAGCGTTGAAGCCCCCGGACTAGTCCACGAGCAGTACTTC.

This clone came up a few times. The CDR3 region is CASSEWTDTEAFF. For the CDR3, the DNA is TGTGCCAGCAGTGAATGGACAGACACTGAAGCTTTCTTT. The chain carries TRBV2 and TRBJ1-1, with D perhaps matching TRBD1 (6 bases). The CDR3 extends over 13 amino acids. Germline V gives CDR1 SNHLY, CDR2 FYNNEI. V gave up 2 bases and J gave up 3 bases, with 7 bases separating them.

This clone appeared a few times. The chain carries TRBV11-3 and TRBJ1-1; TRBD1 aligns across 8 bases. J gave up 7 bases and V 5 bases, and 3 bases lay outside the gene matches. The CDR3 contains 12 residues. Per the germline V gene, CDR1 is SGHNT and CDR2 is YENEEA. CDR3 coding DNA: TGTGCCAGCAGCCACAGGGGGAATGAAGCTTTCTTT. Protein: CASSHRGNEAFF.

The CDR3, as DNA: TGTGCCAGCAGTGGGGTTTCGGGAGGGAATTCACCCCTCCACTTT. Protein: CASSGVSGGNSPLHF. The rearrangement links TRBV2 to TRBJ1-6; D gene ambiguous. V gave up 4 bases and J gave up 7 bases, with 14 bases separating them. CDR1 SNHLY and CDR2 FYNNEI come from the germline V gene. There are 15 residues in the CDR3.

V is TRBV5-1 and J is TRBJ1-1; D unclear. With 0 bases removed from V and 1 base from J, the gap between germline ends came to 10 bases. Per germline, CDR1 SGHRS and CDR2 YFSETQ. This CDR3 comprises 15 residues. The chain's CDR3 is CASSLVPGGNTEAFF. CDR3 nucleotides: TGCGCCAGCAGCTTGGTACCCGGAGGGAACACTGAAGCTTTCTTT.